This T cell receptor (beta chain) was profiled in a study of T cell repertoires in cytomegalovirus infection. Study background: CMV epitopes that were recently identified and HLA-C-restricted were used alongside well-studied HLA-B-restricted ones. Matching HLA type and CMV infection were both indicated by public TCR beta signatures.

MiXCR, run by TCRdb on the reads, gives a single entry per CDR3 protein. The repertoire includes a few hundred thousand distinct CDR3 sequences, 25% to 35% of them detected once, and about 17% sits in the top ten. The CDR3 contains 13 residues. V lost 3 bases to trimming and J lost 9 bases, with 14 bases between them. The germline V gene encodes CDR1 MNHEY and CDR2 SVGEGT. Study findings and constraints: Carriage of CMV together with the relevant HLA was identifiable through cumulative public TCR beta family frequency. What dominated the ex vivo response were HLA-C-restricted CMV-specific TCR beta clonotypes.

With respect to this clonotype: Its specificity is unknown.

The material was cultured PBMCs, obtained from culture after CMV antigen stimulation. This TCR derives from a human donor in good health (CMV status not recorded). Some clones in this sample may be carry-over from other donors' samples. This chain uses TRBV6-2 or TRBV6-3 with TRBJ1-1, with a tentative D call TRBD1 (5 bases). The chain's CDR3 is CASSYDGLGQAFF. The CDR3, as DNA: TGTGCCAGCAGTTATGACGGCCTGGGACAAGCTTTCTTT.